This is a list of T cell receptor beta chains from one sample in a study of T cells of healthy individuals. TCRdb re-called the 5' RACE reads with MiXCR, one entry per CDR3 protein. The table has around 100,000 distinct CDR3 sequences, 15% to 20% seen once. The receptors were gathered from a human donor in good health. Both conserved end residues are part of each CDR3. The order of the fields is clone size, V gene, CDR3 protein. Size is omitted from some rows. Given values are once, few, many or a class for expanded clones.

clone size: -; V gene: TRBV19; CDR3 protein: CASSSSSNQPQHF
clone size: -; V gene: TRBV7-2; CDR3 protein: CASSPQTGLDGYTF
clone size: once; V gene: TRBV5-1; CDR3 protein: CASSLHPSAIEQYF
clone size: many; V gene: TRBV21-1; CDR3 protein: CASRKGDRQLISYEQYF
clone size: many; V gene: TRBV12-3/TRBV12-4; CDR3 protein: CASSPPGYEQYF
clone size: few; V gene: TRBV6-2/TRBV6-3; CDR3 protein: CASSSPTKNEQYF
clone size: -; V gene: TRBV10-3; CDR3 protein: CAISRRATSTDTQYF
clone size: few; V gene: TRBV7-9; CDR3 protein: CASSSQGTGYTF
clone size: few; V gene: TRBV6-6; CDR3 protein: CATKDGWVGSEKLFF
clone size: many; V gene: TRBV7-2; CDR3 protein: CASSLNLGTYEQYF
clone size: -; V gene: TRBV7-9; CDR3 protein: CASRDRNTEAFF
clone size: many; V gene: TRBV29-1; CDR3 protein: CSVEGQGGPKAGYGYTF
clone size: few; V gene: TRBV11-2; CDR3 protein: CASSLGRGEFFNEQFF
clone size: few; V gene: TRBV7-8; CDR3 protein: CASSSQTEGPNNEQFF
clone size: few; V gene: TRBV14; CDR3 protein: CASSQIAGESYEQYF
clone size: many; V gene: TRBV20-1; CDR3 protein: CSAMGVEYEQYF
clone size: few; V gene: TRBV12-3/TRBV12-4; CDR3 protein: CASKGVQSEAFF